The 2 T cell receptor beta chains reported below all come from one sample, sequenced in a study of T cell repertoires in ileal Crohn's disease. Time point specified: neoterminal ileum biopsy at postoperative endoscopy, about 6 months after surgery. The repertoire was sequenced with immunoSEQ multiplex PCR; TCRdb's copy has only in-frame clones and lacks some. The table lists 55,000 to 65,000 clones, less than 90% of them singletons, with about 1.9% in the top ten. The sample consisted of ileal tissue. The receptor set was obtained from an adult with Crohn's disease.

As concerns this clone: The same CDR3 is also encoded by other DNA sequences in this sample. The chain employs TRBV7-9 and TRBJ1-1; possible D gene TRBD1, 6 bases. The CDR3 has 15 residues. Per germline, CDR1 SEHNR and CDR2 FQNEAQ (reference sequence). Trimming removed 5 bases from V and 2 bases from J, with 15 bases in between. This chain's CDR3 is CASSRDRSLNTEAFF. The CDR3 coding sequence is TGTGCCAGCAGCCGAGACAGGTCCCTTAACACTGAAGCTTTCTTT.

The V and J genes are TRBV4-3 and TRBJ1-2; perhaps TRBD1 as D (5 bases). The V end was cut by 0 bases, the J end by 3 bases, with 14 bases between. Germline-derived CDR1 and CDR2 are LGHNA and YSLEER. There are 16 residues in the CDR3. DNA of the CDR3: TGCGCCAGCAGCCAAGAATGGGGGGAATCGTACTATGGCTACACCTTC. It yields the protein CASSQEWGESYYGYTF.